The TCR beta chain described here comes from a study of identifying expanded T cells in peripheral blood. Here immunoSEQ multiplex PCR was the method, and the copy in TCRdb shows in-frame clones only, minus some. The sample yields about 81,000 clones, roughly 89% seen once. The CDR3 spans 15 residues. Germline CDR1 is SNHLY and CDR2 is FYNNEI. V lost 5 bases and J 0 bases, leaving 14 bases between the germline ends. Findings of the study overall: Clone count variance between roughly 2-week samples rose with total template count. Differentially abundant clones: about 1.2 between replicates, about 15 at around 14 days, more than 18 at four.

With regard to this clone: Its antigen is undetermined.

The gene calls are TRBV2 and TRBJ2-7; D is unresolved. The source of this sequence is a person aged 18-69 years in good health. The sequencing sample was made of blood. The CDR3, as DNA: TGTGCCAGCAGTAACCCTCACCATAGCTCCTACGAGCAGTACTTC. Translation: CASSNPHHSSYEQYF.